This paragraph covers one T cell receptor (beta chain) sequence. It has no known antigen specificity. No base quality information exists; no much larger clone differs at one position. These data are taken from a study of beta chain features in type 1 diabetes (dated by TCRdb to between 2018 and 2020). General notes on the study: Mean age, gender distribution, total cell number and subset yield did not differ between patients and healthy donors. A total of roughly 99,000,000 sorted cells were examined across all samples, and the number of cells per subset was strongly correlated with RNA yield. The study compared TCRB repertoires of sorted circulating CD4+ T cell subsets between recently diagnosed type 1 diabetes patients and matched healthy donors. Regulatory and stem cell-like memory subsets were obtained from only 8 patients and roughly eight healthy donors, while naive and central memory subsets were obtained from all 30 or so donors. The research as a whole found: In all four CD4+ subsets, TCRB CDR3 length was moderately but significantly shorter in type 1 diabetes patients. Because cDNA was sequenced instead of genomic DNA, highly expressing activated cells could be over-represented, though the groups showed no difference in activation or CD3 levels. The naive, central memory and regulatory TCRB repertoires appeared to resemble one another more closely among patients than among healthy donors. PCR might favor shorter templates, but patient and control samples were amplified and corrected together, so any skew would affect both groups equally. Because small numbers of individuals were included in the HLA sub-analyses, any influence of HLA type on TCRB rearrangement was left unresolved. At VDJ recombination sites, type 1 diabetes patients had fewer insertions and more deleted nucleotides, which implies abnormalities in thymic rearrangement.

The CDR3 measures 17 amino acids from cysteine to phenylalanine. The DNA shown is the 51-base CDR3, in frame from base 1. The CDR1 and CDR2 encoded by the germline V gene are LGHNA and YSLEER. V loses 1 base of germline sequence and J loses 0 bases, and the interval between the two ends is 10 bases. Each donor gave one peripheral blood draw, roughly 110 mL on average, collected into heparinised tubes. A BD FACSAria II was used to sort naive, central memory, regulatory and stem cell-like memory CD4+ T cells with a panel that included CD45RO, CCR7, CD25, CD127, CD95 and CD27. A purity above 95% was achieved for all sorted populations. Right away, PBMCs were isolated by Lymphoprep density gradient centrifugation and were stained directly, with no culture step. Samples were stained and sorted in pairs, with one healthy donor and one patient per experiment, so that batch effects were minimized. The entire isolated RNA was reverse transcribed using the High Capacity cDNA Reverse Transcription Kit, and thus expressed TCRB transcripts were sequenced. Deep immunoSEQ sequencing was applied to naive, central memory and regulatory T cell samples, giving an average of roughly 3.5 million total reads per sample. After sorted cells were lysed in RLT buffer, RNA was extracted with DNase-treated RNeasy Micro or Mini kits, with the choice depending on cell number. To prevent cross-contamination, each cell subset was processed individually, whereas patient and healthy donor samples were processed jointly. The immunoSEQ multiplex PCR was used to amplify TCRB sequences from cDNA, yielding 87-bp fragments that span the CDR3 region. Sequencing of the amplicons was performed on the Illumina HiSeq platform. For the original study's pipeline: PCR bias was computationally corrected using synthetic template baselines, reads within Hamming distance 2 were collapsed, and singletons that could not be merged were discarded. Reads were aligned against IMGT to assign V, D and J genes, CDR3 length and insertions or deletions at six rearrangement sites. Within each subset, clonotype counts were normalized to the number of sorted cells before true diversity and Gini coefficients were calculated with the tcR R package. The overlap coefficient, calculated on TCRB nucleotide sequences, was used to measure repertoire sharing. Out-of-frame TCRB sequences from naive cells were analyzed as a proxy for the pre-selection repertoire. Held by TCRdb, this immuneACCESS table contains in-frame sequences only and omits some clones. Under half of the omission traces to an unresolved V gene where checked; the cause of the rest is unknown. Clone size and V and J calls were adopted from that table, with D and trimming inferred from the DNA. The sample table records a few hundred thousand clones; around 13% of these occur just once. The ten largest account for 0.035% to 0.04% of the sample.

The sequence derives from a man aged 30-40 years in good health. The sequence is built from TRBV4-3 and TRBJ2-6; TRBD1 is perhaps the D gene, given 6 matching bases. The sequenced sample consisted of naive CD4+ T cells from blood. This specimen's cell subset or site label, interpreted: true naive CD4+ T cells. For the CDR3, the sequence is CASSQGLQGSGANVLTF. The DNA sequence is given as TGCGCCAGCAGCCAAGGGTTACAGGGCTCTGGGGCCAACGTCCTGACTTTC.